Listed below are T cell receptor beta chains from one sample, sequenced in a study of CD8 T cells in Susac syndrome. TCRdb recomputed calls from the immunoSEQ multiplex PCR reads with MiXCR, one row per CDR3 protein. The sample comprises under 200,000 distinct CDR3 sequences, 94% of which are singletons, and 0.12% rests with the top ten. Sequenced sample: CD4+ T cells from PBMCs. The source of these receptors is a human donor with Susac syndrome. CDR3s include the opening cysteine and the closing phenylalanine or tryptophan. Each record gives: CDR3 length, V gene, J gene, D gene, CDR3 protein, CDR3 DNA. D genes are given only for firm matches.

11	TRBV20-1	TRBJ1-2	.	CSAIRTGRYTF	TGCAGTGCGATACGGACTGGGCGGTACACCTTC
15	TRBV15	TRBJ2-6	.	CATSTRATGANVLTF	TGTGCCACCAGCACTAGGGCTACTGGGGCCAACGTCCTGACTTTC
15	TRBV11-2	TRBJ1-6	.	CASITWGRDNSPLHF	TGTGCCAGCATAACGTGGGGTCGAGATAATTCACCCCTCCACTTT
15	TRBV7-9	TRBJ1-1	.	CASSLSGSPNTEAFF	TGTGCCAGCAGCTTGAGCGGGTCGCCAAACACTGAAGCTTTCTTT
16	TRBV13	TRBJ2-2	TRBD2	CASSSGPGGNTGELFF	TGTGCCAGCAGCTCCGGACCGGGGGGTAACACCGGGGAGCTGTTTTTT
15	TRBV28	TRBJ2-7	TRBD2	CASSPLLAGVYEQYF	TGTGCCAGCAGTCCATTGCTAGCGGGGGTCTACGAGCAGTACTTC
15	TRBV5-1	TRBJ2-7	TRBD1	CASSFTGEIAYEQYF	TGCGCCAGCAGCTTCACAGGGGAGATAGCCTACGAGCAGTACTTC
13	TRBV4-1	TRBJ1-1	.	CASSQDRGGEAFF	TGCGCCAGCAGCCAAGATCGAGGCGGTGAAGCTTTCTTT
15	TRBV2	TRBJ1-3	.	CASSGAGYSGNTIYF	TGTGCCAGCAGTGGAGCAGGCTACTCTGGAAACACCATATATTTT
14	TRBV12-3/TRBV12-4	TRBJ2-1	.	CASSDSSEGTEQFF	TGTGCCAGCAGTGACTCGTCCGAGGGGACAGAGCAGTTCTTC
16	TRBV7-9	TRBJ1-5	TRBD1	CASSGLGTGGNQPQHF	TGTGCCAGCAGCGGGCTTGGGACAGGGGGCAATCAGCCCCAGCATTTT
15	TRBV18	TRBJ1-4	.	CASSPTTPTNEKLFF	TGTGCCAGCTCACCGACGACGCCAACTAATGAAAAACTGTTTTTT
14	TRBV5-1	TRBJ1-2	TRBD1	CASRPGTGNYGYTF	TGCGCCAGCAGACCCGGGACAGGGAACTATGGCTACACCTTC
13	TRBV2	TRBJ2-7	.	CASGTLMTGEQYF	TGTGCCAGCGGGACGTTGATGACCGGGGAGCAGTACTTC
11	TRBV29-1	TRBJ1-4	.	CSVGANEKLFF	TGCAGCGTTGGGGCTAATGAAAAACTGTTTTTT
16	TRBV5-4	TRBJ1-6	TRBD1	CASSPKDRGRVSPLHF	TGTGCCAGCAGCCCGAAGGACAGGGGGCGTGTGTCACCCCTCCACTTT
14	TRBV12-3/TRBV12-4	TRBJ2-7	.	CASSLQGFPYEQYF	TGTGCCAGCAGTTTACAGGGGTTTCCCTACGAGCAGTACTTC
14	TRBV3-1	TRBJ2-5	.	CASSPRPGGETQYF	TGTGCCAGCAGCCCCCGTCCCGGCGGGGAGACCCAGTACTTC
16	TRBV5-1	TRBJ2-3	.	CASSLGDFLSTDTQYF	TGCGCCAGCAGCTTGGGGGACTTCCTTAGCACAGATACGCAGTATTTT
14	TRBV5-1	TRBJ2-5	TRBD1	CASSFGQGGETQYF	TGCGCCAGCAGCTTTGGACAGGGGGGAGAGACCCAGTACTTC
15	TRBV7-6	TRBJ2-7	TRBD1	CASSLEGQGVNEQYF	TGTGCCAGCAGCTTGGAGGGACAGGGGGTCAACGAGCAGTACTTC
15	TRBV7-9	TRBJ2-3	.	CASSPRRLGPDTQYF	TGTGCCAGCAGCCCCAGGAGACTAGGCCCAGATACGCAGTATTTT